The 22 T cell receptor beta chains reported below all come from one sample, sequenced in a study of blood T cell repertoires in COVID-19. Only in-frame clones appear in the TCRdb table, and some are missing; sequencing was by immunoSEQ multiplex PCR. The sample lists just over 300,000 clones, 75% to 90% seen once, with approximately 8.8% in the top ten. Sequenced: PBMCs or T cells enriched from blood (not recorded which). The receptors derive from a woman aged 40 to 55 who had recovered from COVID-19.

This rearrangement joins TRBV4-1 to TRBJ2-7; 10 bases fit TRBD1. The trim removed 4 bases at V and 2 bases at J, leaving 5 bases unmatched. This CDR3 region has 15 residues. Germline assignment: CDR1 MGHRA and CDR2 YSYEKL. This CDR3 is CASSLSGTGAYEQYF. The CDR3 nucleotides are TGCGCCAGCAGCCTAAGCGGGACAGGGGCCTACGAGCAGTACTTC.

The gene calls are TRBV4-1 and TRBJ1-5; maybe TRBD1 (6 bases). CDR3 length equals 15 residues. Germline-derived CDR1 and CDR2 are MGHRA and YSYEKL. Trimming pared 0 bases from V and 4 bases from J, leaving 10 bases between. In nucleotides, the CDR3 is TGCGCCAGCAGCCAAGAGGACAGCTTGAATCAGCCCCAGCATTTT. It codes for CASSQEDSLNQPQHF.

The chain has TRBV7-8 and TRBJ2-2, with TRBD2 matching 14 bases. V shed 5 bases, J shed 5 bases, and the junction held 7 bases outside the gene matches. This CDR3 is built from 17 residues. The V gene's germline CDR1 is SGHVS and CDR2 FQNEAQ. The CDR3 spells CASSPTSGGAGTGELFF. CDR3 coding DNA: TGTGCCAGCAGCCCGACTAGCGGGGGGGCGGGGACCGGGGAGCTGTTTTTT. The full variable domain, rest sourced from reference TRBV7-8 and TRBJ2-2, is GAGVSQSPRYKVAKRGQDVALRCDPISGHVSLFWYQQALGQGPEFLTYFQNEAQLDKSGLPSDRFFAERPEGSVSTLKIQRTQQEDSAVYLCASSPTSGGAGTGELFFGEGSRLTVL.

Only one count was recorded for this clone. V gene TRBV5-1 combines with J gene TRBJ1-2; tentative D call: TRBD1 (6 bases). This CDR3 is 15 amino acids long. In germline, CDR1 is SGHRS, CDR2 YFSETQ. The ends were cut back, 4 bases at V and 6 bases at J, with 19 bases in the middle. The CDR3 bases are TGCGCCAGCAGCATCTACAGGGAAGGGGACCATGGCTACACCTTC. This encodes CASSIYREGDHGYTF.

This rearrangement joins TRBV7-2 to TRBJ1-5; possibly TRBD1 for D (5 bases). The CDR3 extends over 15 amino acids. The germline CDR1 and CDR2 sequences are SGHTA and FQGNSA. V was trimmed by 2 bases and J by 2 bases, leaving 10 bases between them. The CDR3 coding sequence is TGTGCCAGCAGCTTAAGGTTGGGGCGCAATCAGCCCCAGCATTTT. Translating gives CASSLRLGRNQPQHF.

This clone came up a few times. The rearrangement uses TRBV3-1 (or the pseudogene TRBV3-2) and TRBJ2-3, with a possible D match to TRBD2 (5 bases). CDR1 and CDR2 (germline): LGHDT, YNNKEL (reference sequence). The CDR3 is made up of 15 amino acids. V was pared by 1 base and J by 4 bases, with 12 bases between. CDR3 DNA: TGTGCCAGCAGCCAAGCCGCGGACTTCGCAGATACGCAGTATTTT. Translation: CASSQAADFADTQYF.

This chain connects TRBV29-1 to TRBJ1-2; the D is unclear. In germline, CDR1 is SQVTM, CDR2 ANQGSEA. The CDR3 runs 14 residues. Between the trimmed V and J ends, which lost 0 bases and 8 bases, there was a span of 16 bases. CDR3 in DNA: TGCAGCGTTGAAGATCTCGGGTCGCGGGGAGGCTACACCTTC. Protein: CSVEDLGSRGGYTF.

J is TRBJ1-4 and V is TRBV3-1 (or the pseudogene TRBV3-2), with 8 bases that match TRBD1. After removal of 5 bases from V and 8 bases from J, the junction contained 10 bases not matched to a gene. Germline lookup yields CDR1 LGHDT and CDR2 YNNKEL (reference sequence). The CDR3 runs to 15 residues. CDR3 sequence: CASSFAPGTGEKLFF. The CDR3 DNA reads TGTGCCAGCAGCTTCGCACCCGGGACAGGCGAAAAACTGTTTTTT.

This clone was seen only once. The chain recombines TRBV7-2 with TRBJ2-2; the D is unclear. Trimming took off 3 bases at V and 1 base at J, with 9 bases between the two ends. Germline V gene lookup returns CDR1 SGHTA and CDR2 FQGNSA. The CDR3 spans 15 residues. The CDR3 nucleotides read TGTGCCAGCAGCTTGAGACTTGAGAACACCGGGGAGCTGTTTTTT. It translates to CASSLRLENTGELFF.

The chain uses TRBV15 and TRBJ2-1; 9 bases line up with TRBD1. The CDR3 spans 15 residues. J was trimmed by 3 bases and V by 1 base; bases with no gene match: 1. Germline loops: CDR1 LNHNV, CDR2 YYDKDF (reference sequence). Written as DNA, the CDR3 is TGTGCCACCAGCAGAGGACAGGGGGGCTACAATGAGCAGTTCTTC. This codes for CATSRGQGGYNEQFF.

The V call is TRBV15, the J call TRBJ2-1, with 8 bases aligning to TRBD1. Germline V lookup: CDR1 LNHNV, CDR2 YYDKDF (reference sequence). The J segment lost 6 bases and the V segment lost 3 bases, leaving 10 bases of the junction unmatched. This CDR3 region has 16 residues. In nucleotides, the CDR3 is TGTGCCACCAGCAGGGCCTCCGGGACAGGAGTCAATGAGCAGTTCTTC. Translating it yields CATSRASGTGVNEQFF.

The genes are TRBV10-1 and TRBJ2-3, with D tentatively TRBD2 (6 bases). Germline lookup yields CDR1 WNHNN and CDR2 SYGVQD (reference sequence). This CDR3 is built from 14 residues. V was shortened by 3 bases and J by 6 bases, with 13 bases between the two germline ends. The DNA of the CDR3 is TGCGCCAGCAGTGAAGGCGGGGTGGCGGATACGCAGTATTTT. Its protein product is CASSEGGVADTQYF.

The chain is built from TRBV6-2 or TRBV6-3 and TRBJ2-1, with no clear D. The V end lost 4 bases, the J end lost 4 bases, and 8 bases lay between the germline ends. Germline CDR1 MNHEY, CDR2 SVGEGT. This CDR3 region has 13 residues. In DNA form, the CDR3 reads TGTGCCAGCAGTTCGACACTTTACAATGAGCAGTTCTTC. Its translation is CASSSTLYNEQFF.

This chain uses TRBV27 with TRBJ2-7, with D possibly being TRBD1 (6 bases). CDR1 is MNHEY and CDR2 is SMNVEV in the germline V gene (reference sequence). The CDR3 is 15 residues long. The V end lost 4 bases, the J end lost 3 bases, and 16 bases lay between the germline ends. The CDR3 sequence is CASSSLRDKNYEQYF. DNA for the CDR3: TGTGCCAGCAGTTCATTACGGGACAAGAACTACGAGCAGTACTTC.

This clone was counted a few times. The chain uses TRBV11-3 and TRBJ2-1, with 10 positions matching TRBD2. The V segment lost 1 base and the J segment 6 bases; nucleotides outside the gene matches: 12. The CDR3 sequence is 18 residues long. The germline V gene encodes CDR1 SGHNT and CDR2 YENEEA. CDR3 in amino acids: CASSLGLAGGDDGNEQFF. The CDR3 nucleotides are TGTGCCAGCAGCTTAGGACTAGCGGGTGGAGACGACGGCAATGAGCAGTTCTTC.

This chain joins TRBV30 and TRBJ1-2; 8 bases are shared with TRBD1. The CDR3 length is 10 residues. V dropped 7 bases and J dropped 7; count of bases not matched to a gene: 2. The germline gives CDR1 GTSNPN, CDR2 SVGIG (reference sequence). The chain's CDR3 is CASTGGGYTF. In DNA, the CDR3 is TGTGCCTCTACAGGGGGTGGCTACACCTTC.

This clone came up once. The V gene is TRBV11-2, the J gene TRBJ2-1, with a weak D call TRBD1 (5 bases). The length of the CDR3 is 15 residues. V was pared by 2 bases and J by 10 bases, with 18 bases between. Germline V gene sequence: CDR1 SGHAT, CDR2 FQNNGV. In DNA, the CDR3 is TGTGCCAGCAGCTTAATTAGGACACCTGATAACGAGCAGTTCTTC. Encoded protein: CASSLIRTPDNEQFF.

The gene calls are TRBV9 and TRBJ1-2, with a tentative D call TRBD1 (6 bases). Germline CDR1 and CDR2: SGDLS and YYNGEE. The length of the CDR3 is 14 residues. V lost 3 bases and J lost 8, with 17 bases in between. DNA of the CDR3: TGTGCCAGCAGCGCCGAGCCTAGGGGGGGAGGCTACACCTTC. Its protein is CASSAEPRGGGYTF.

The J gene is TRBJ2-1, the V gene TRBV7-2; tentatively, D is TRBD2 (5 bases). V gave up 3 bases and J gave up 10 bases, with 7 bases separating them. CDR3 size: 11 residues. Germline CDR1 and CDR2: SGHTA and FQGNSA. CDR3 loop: CASSFSGEQFF. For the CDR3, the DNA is TGTGCCAGCAGCTTCAGCGGAGAGCAGTTCTTC.

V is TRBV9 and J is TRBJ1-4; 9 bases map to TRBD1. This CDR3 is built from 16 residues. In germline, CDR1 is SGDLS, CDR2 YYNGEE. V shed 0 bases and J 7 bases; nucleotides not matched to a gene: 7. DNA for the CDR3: TGTGCCAGCAGCGTAGGAGCGGGACAGGGAATTGAAAAACTGTTTTTT. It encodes CASSVGAGQGIEKLFF.

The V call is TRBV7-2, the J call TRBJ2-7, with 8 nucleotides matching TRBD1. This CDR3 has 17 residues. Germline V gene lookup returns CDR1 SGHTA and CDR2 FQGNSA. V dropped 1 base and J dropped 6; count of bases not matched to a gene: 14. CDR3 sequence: CASSLGRVGQGYPEQYF. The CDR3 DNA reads TGTGCCAGCAGCTTAGGAAGAGTTGGACAGGGTTATCCCGAGCAGTACTTC. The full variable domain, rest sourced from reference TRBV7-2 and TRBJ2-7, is GAGVSQSPSNKVTEKGKDVELRCDPISGHTALYWYRQSLGQGLEFLIYFQGNSAPDKSGLPSDRFSAERTGGSVSTLTIQRTQQEDSAVYLCASSLGRVGQGYPEQYFGPGTRLTVT.

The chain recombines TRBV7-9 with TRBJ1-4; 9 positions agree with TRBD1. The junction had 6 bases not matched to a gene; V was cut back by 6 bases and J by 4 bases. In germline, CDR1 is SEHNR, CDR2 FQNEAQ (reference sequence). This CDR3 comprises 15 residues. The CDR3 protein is CASRAQGALNEKLFF. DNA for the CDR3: TGTGCCAGCAGAGCACAGGGGGCCCTTAATGAAAAACTGTTTTTT.